Below are 18 T cell receptor beta chains sequenced from a single sample in a study of T-cell memory formation after mild COVID-19. In TCRdb, the 5' RACE reads were re-called with MiXCR into one record per CDR3 protein. The sample carries about 250,000 distinct CDR3 sequences, 15% recorded once. Sample: PBMCs or a T cell subset sorted from them (not recorded which). Every receptor here comes from an adult woman who had mild COVID-19 (a few samples of this study predate the infection). Cell type and time point are not known.

This chain uses TRBV7-3 with TRBJ2-1; the match to TRBD2 covers 9 bases. The CDR3 has 15 amino acids. The J segment lost 5 bases and the V segment lost 5 bases, leaving 7 bases of the junction unmatched. Per germline, CDR1 SGHTA and CDR2 FQGTGA. The CDR3 sequence is CASSRTSGLDNEQFF. Here the CDR3 DNA reads TGTGCCAGCAGCCGTACTAGCGGGCTTGACAATGAGCAGTTCTTC.

The chain recombines TRBV23-1 with TRBJ2-5; D ambiguous. TRBV23-1 is placed among ORFs of uncertain function. The V end was cut by 8 bases, the J end by 3 bases, with 10 bases between. This CDR3 spans 12 amino acids. The DNA of the CDR3 is TGCGCCAGCCCGCCAGTGAAAGAGACCCAGTACTTC. Amino acids: CASPPVKETQYF.

In the case of this clonotype: The conserved final phenylalanine or tryptophan is absent from the CDR3, which likely points to a read error. Because the CDR3's place on the DNA is in doubt, the DNA is left out and the CDR3 is given as listed by TCRdb. V and J are TRBV7-2 and TRBJ1-4. Ends included, the CDR3 has 18 residues. Germline values: CDR1 SGHTA, CDR2 FQGNSA. The CDR3 sequence: CASSLEAGRMGLMKNCFV.

As to this clonotype: With a much larger clone just one base away, this may be a read error. The rearrangement links TRBV12-3 or TRBV12-4 to TRBJ1-5, with D possibly matching TRBD1 (6 bases). Trimming removed 5 bases at V and 6 bases at J, with 11 bases between. The CDR3 is made up of 13 amino acids. CDR3 coding DNA: TGTGCCAGCAGTCAACAGGGTTTTCAGCCCCAGCATTTT. It encodes CASSQQGFQPQHF.

This clonotype was observed a few times. The chain recombines TRBV5-1 with TRBJ1-4, with D unresolved. The germline V gene has CDR1 SGHRS and CDR2 YFSETQ. Trimming took off 0 bases at V and 4 bases at J, with 7 bases between the two ends. The CDR3 consists of 14 residues. CDR3: CASSLDGRNEKLFF. The CDR3 DNA sequence: TGCGCCAGCAGCTTGGATGGCCGTAATGAAAAACTGTTTTTT.

In its sample, this clonotype was seen a few times. The chain couples TRBV12-3 or TRBV12-4 to TRBJ1-1; D unclear. This CDR3 is 13 amino acids long. Trimming took off 6 bases at V and 1 base at J, with 9 bases between the two ends. CDR3 amino acids: CASSSQENTEAFF. DNA of the CDR3: TGTGCCAGCAGCTCACAAGAGAACACTGAAGCTTTCTTT.

This clonotype has a count of ten or more. The rearrangement joins TRBV7-2 to TRBJ2-7; either TRBD1 or TRBD2 may supply D (5 bases each). Per germline, CDR1 SGHTA and CDR2 FQGNSA. The CDR3 is made up of 15 amino acids. The V end was cut by 2 bases, the J end by 0 bases, with 11 bases between. CDR3 loop: CASSLSRDASYEQYF. The CDR3 DNA reads as TGTGCCAGCAGCTTATCCCGGGACGCCTCCTACGAGCAGTACTTC.

At least ten counts were recorded for this clonotype. The chain is built from TRBV5-4 and TRBJ2-1; maybe TRBD1 (6 bases). V was clipped by 5 bases and J by 1 base, with 13 bases between them. Germline assignment: CDR1 SGHNT and CDR2 YYREEE (reference sequence). The length of the CDR3 is 15 residues. CDR3 bases: TGTGCCAGCAGGGTTGGGCAGGGGTCCTACAATGAGCAGTTCTTC. Translated, it gives CASRVGQGSYNEQFF.

This chain links TRBV7-3 with TRBJ2-1; D might be TRBD1 (6 bases). The germline CDR1 and CDR2 sequences are SGHTA and FQGTGA. The CDR3 length is 15 residues. Trimming left V 1 base short and J 2 bases short, with 9 bases between. The CDR3 coding sequence is TGTGCCAGCAGCTTAATAGGGGGACCCTACAATGAGCAGTTCTTC. Protein product: CASSLIGGPYNEQFF.

This clonotype was counted between two and nine times. The chain is built from TRBV6-5 and TRBJ2-3, with D possibly matching TRBD2 (5 bases). CDR1 MNHEY and CDR2 SVGAGI come from the germline V gene. CDR3 length equals 17 residues. Trimming stripped 0 bases from V and 0 bases from J, with 13 bases between. The CDR3 loop is CASSYSYGGLSTDTQYF. The CDR3 bases are TGTGCCAGCAGTTACTCGTACGGAGGACTTAGCACAGATACGCAGTATTTT.

In this sample, this clonotype turned up a few times. The chain links TRBV7-2 to TRBJ2-1; no clear D. Trimming left V 0 bases short and J 7 bases short, with 13 bases between. The CDR3 runs 15 residues. Germline V gene sequence: CDR1 SGHTA, CDR2 FQGNSA. The CDR3 coding sequence is TGTGCCAGCAGCTTAGCGTTGGCCTGGGGTAATGAGCAGTTCTTC. Translating gives CASSLALAWGNEQFF. The variable domain in full, with the rest retrieved from reference TRBV7-2 and TRBJ2-1, is GAGVSQSPSNKVTEKGKDVELRCDPISGHTALYWYRQSLGQGLEFLIYFQGNSAPDKSGLPSDRFSAERTGGSVSTLTIQRTQQEDSAVYLCASSLALAWGNEQFFGPGTRLTVL.

The chain links TRBV7-2 to TRBJ2-5; D perhaps matches TRBD1 (6 bases). V lost 4 bases to trimming and J lost 4 bases, with 19 bases between them. This CDR3 is 16 amino acids long. CDR1 is SGHTA and CDR2 is FQGNSA in the germline V gene. The CDR3 DNA sequence: TGTGCCAGCAGCTGGTACAGGGTGGCTTCTGGAGAGACCCAGTACTTC. It is translated as CASSWYRVASGETQYF. Drawing the rest from reference TRBV7-2 and TRBJ2-5, the complete variable domain is GAGVSQSPSNKVTEKGKDVELRCDPISGHTALYWYRQSLGQGLEFLIYFQGNSAPDKSGLPSDRFSAERTGGSVSTLTIQRTQQEDSAVYLCASSWYRVASGETQYFGPGTRLLVL.

The chain links TRBV25-1 to TRBJ1-1; a weak D match, TRBD1 (6 bases). The CDR3 spans 16 residues. Germline V CDR1 and CDR2: MGHDK, SYGVNS. V dropped 0 bases and J dropped 1 base, with 12 bases sitting between them. The CDR3 nucleotides are TGTGCCAGCAGTGAATATATGGGGGCCCCGAACACTGAAGCTTTCTTT. Its translation is CASSEYMGAPNTEAFF.

The rearrangement uses TRBV12-3 or TRBV12-4 and TRBJ2-5, with D possibly called TRBD1 or TRBD2 (5 bases each). Trimming cost V 6 bases and J 5 bases, with 10 bases left between them. The CDR3 covers 12 residues. The CDR3 DNA is TGTGCCAGCAGGAGGGGACGCGAGACCCAGTACTTC. Translating gives CASRRGRETQYF.

There are a few counts of this clonotype. V is TRBV5-1 and J is TRBJ2-1; 8 bases are shared with TRBD2. V trimming: 4 bases; J trimming: 9 bases; junction bases outside the gene matches: 12. The CDR3 totals 15 residues. The germline CDR1 and CDR2 sequences are SGHRS and YFSETQ. CDR3 region: CASSRDWREVGEQFF. Here the CDR3 DNA reads TGCGCCAGCAGCAGGGACTGGCGGGAGGTCGGTGAGCAGTTCTTC.

This sequence joins TRBV11-2 and TRBJ2-7; 12 bases align to TRBD2. CDR3 size: 16 residues. The junction had 6 bases not matched to a gene; V was cut back by 4 bases and J by 2 bases. The germline gives CDR1 SGHAT, CDR2 FQNNGV. CDR3 loop: CASSSTTSGRTYEQYF. CDR3 in DNA: TGTGCCAGCAGCTCTACGACTAGCGGGAGAACCTACGAGCAGTACTTC.

This clonotype showed up just a few times. The chain is built from TRBV5-5 and TRBJ2-7; the match to TRBD1 covers 8 bases. This CDR3 has 15 amino acids. The germline CDR1 and CDR2 sequences are SGHKS and YYEKEE (reference sequence). V gave up 3 bases and J gave up 5 bases; unmatched junction bases: 10. The DNA of the CDR3 is TGTGCCAGCAGCTCACAGGGGGGATTTGGGAACGAGCAGTACTTC. Protein product: CASSSQGGFGNEQYF.

Only a few counts were recorded for this clonotype. The chain carries TRBV5-1 and TRBJ2-3, with D unresolved. The CDR3 has 16 residues. The germline V and J ends were trimmed by 5 bases and 1 base, with 17 bases remaining between them. CDR1 is SGHRS, CDR2 YFSETQ, per germline. The CDR3, as DNA: TGCGCCAGCAGTTCCAGTCGGGTGATACGCACAGATACGCAGTATTTT. This translates into CASSSSRVIRTDTQYF.